Detailed here is one TCR beta chain. No antigen is known for it. The data stem from a study of graft-versus-host responses after intestinal transplantation. Repertoires were generated with immunoSEQ multiplex PCR, while TCRdb's copy carries only in-frame clones and drops some. The repertoire holds 28,000 or so clones, with around 85% as singletons. CDR1 SGHNT and CDR2 YYREEE come from the germline V gene (reference sequence). This CDR3 has 15 residues. Trimming took 0 bases from V and 7 from J; bases not matched to a gene: 6. Sequencing used unstimulated CD8+ T cells sorted from spleen or lymph node cells, obtained before intestinal transplant. The rearrangement links TRBV5-4 to TRBJ1-4, with 7 bases lining up with TRBD1. This TCR was recovered from a human donor who received an intestinal transplant. The DNA of the CDR3 is TGTGCCAGCAGCTTGGGGGACCAGGGGGTTGAAAAACTGTTTTTT. Translating gives CASSLGDQGVEKLFF.